The clone carrying this TCR beta chain was seen once. The data stem from a study of blood T cell repertoires in COVID-19. The wider study: T cells, B-cell-depleted T cells, or PBMCs provided the cDNA or gDNA that served as material.

In the study's own analysis: Nucleated cell number was recorded as an estimate derived from reference gene primer amplification. The repertoire was sequenced with immunoSEQ multiplex PCR; TCRdb's copy has only in-frame clones and lacks some. That table is the source of V, J and clone size, and D and trimming were worked out from the DNA. This sample yields some 390,000 clones, of which 85% to 90% are seen a single time; 2.5% to 3.5% belongs to the top ten. The CDR3 runs 14 residues. Germline CDR1 MNHEY, CDR2 SVGAGI. Trimming pared 5 bases from V and 6 bases from J, leaving 16 bases between. The chain recombines TRBV6-5 with TRBJ1-2, with a possible D match to TRBD1 (5 bases). This TCR was sampled from a human donor in a cohort sampled during active COVID-19. Sequences were obtained from peripheral blood. CDR3 DNA: TGTGCCAGCAGTACCAGGGAAGGGGCACATGGCTACACCTTC. Translation: CASSTREGAHGYTF.